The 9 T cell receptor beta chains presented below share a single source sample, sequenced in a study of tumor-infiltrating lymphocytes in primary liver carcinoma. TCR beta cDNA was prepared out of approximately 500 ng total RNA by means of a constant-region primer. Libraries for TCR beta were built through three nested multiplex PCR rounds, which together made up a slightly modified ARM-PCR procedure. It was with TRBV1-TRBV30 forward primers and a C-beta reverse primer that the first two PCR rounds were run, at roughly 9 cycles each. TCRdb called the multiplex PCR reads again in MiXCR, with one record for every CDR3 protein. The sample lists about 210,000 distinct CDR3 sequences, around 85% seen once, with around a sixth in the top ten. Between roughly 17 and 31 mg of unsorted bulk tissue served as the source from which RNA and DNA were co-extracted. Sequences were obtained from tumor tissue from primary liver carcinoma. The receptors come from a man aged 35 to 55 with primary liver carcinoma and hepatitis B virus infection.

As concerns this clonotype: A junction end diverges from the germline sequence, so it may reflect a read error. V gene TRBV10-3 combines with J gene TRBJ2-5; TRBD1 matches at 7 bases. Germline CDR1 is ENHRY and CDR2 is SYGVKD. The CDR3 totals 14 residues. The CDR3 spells CAISATGLGETRYF. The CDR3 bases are TGTGCCATTAGTGCGACAGGGTTGGGAGAGACCAGGTACTTC.

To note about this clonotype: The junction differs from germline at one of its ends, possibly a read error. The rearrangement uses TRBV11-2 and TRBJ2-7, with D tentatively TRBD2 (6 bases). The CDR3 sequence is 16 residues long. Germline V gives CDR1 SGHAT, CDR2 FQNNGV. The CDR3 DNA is TGTGCCAGCGGCTTGCGGACTGGAGGGGTCTCCTACGAGCAGTACTTC. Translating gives CASGLRTGGVSYEQYF. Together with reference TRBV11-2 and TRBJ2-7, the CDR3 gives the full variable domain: EAGVAQSPRYKIIEKRQSVAFWCNPISGHATLYWYQQILGQGPKLLIQFQNNGVVDDSQLPKDRFSAERLKGVDSTLKIQPAKLEDSAVYLCASGLRTGGVSYEQYFGPGTRLTVT.

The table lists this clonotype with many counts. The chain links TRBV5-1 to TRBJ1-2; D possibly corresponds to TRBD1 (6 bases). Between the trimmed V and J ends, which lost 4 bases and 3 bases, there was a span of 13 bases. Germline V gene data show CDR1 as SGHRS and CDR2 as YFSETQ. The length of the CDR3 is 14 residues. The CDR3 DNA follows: TGCGCCAGCAGCCTGAGGGGGAGCGACTATGGCTACACCTTC. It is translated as CASSLRGSDYGYTF.

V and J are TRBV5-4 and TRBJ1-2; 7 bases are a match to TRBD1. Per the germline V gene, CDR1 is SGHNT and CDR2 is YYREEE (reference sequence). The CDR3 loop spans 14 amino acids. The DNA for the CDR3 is TGTGTCAGTAGCGAAGGGACAGCCAACTATGGCTACACCTTC. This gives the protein CVSSEGTANYGYTF.

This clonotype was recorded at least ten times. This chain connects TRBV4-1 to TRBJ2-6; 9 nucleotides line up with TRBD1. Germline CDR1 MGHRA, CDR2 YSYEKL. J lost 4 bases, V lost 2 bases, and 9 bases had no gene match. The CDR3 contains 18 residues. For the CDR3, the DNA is TGCGCCAGCAGCCAACCGGGACAGGGTGTCGGAGGGGCCAACGTCCTGACTTTC. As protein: CASSQPGQGVGGANVLTF.

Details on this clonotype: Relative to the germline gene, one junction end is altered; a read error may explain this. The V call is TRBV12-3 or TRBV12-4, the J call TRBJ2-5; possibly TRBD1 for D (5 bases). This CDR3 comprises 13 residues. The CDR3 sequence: CASGLGDGETHHF. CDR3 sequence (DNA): TGTGCCAGCGGTTTAGGGGATGGAGAGACCCACCATTTC.

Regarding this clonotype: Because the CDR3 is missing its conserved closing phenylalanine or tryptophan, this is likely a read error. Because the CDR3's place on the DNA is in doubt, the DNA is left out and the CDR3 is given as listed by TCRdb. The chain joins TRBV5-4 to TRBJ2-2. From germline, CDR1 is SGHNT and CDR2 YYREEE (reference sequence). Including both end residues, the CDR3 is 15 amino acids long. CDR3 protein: CASSWDYFNTGELLY.

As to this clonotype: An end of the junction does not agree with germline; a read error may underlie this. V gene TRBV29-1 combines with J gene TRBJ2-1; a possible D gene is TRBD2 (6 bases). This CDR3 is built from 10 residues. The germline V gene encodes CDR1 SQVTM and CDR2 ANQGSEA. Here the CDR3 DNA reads TGCAGTGTTGGGAAGGGAGGGCAGTTCTTC. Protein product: CSVGKGGQFF.

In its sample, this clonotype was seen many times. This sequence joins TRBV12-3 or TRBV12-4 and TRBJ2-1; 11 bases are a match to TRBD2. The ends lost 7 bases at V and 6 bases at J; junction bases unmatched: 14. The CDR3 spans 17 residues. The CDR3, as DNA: TGTGCCAGCACCAAAAACACCCCGGGACTAGCGGCCAATGAGCAGTTCTTC. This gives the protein CASTKNTPGLAANEQFF.